This T cell receptor beta chain derives from a study of T-cell memory formation after mild COVID-19. Findings and limits, study-wide: Second-wave clones with a day 37 peak had unconfirmed SARS-CoV-2 specificity. A balance of CD4 and CD8 characterized clones contracting day 15 to 85, whereas later expanders leaned CD4+.

This clonotype was recorded a few times. No antigen is known for it. TCR alpha and TCR beta cDNA libraries carrying sample barcodes and UMIs came from 5'RACE with constant-segment primers. MiXCR, applied by TCRdb to the 5' RACE reads, yields one record per CDR3 protein. The repertoire holds 400,000 or so distinct CDR3 sequences, with approximately 20% as singletons. This CDR3 spans 13 amino acids. Germline V lookup: CDR1 SGHRS, CDR2 YFSETQ. The ends were cut back, 0 bases at V and 7 bases at J, with 10 bases in the middle. The chain is built from TRBV5-1 and TRBJ2-5; unclear D gene. The material sequenced was PBMCs or a T cell subset sorted from them (not recorded which). The sequence was obtained from an adult woman who had mild COVID-19 (a few samples of this study predate the infection). Cell type and time point are not known. CDR3 nucleotide sequence: TGCGCCAGCAGCTTGGATGGCGGCGGGACCCAGTACTTC. Residues: CASSLDGGGTQYF. The variable domain in full, with the rest retrieved from reference TRBV5-1 and TRBJ2-5, is KAGVTQTPRYLIKTRGQQVTLSCSPISGHRSVSWYQQTPGQGLQFLFEYFSETQRNKGNFPGRFSGRQFSNSRSEMNVSTLELGDSALYLCASSLDGGGTQYFGPGTRLLVL.